Shown below are 15 T cell receptor beta chains from a single sample sequenced in a study of response to subunit inactivated influenza vaccine. TCRdb re-called the RT-PCR reads with MiXCR, one entry per CDR3 protein. The profile covers a few hundred thousand distinct CDR3 sequences, with around 15% appearing a single time and roughly 11% taken by the ten largest. The sequencing here drew on PBMCs from blood, taken approximately 13 days after vaccination. The receptor source for this set is a man between 45 and 60 years old who received an inactivated influenza vaccine.

The sample holds many counts of this clonotype. The junction differs from germline at one of its ends, possibly a read error. The chain couples TRBV7-7 to TRBJ2-3, with TRBD1 matching 8 bases. CDR3 length: 15 amino acids. The germline gives CDR1 SSHAT, CDR2 FNYEAQ (reference sequence). The CDR3 DNA follows: TGTGCTAGCAGCCCCGGACAGGGCCGGGCGGATACGCAGTATTTT. Translation gives CASSPGQGRADTQYF.

This chain joins TRBV7-9 and TRBJ2-2; D not certain. The V gene lost 6 bases and the J gene lost 4 bases, with 15 bases spanning the gap. Germline V gene sequence: CDR1 SEHNR, CDR2 FQNEAQ (reference sequence). The CDR3 spans 15 residues. The CDR3 DNA reads as TGTGCCAGCAGTCCAGTTCTAGTGACCACCGGGGAGCTGTTTTTT. It specifies CASSPVLVTTGELFF.

This clonotype showed up just a few times. The chain links TRBV28 to TRBJ2-1; D could derive from TRBD1 or TRBD2 (6 bases each). Trimming cost V 6 bases and J 0 bases, with 12 bases left between them. The CDR3 sequence is 15 residues long. Germline loops: CDR1 MDHEN, CDR2 SYDVKM. The CDR3 here is CASREGGSSYNEQFF. The CDR3 DNA sequence: TGTGCCAGCAGAGAGGGGGGTTCCTCCTACAATGAGCAGTTCTTC.

There are a few counts of this clonotype. The genes are TRBV29-1 and TRBJ2-7, with TRBD1 matching over 7 bases. Germline CDR1 SQVTM, CDR2 ANQGSEA. This CDR3 has 13 residues. V gave up 2 bases and J gave up 4 bases; unmatched junction bases: 5. The CDR3 here is CSVESGRGYEQYF. CDR3 coding DNA: TGCAGCGTTGAATCGGGCAGGGGGTACGAGCAGTACTTC.

This clonotype was found many times. The chain combines TRBV5-1 with TRBJ2-2; the D is unclear. Germline V gene lookup returns CDR1 SGHRS and CDR2 YFSETQ. The germline V and J ends were trimmed by 4 bases and 1 base, with 11 bases remaining between them. This CDR3 has 15 amino acids. The CDR3 DNA sequence: TGCGCCAGCAGCAATAGGACGAGGAACACCGGGGAGCTGTTTTTT. Translating gives CASSNRTRNTGELFF.

The rearrangement uses TRBV24-1 and TRBJ2-4; 8 bases are a match to TRBD1. V lost 3 bases, J lost 8 bases, and 8 bases stayed unmatched. The CDR3 extends over 15 amino acids. Germline assignment: CDR1 KGHDR and CDR2 SFDVKD. The DNA of the CDR3 is TGTGCCACCAGTGATCCCGGACAGGGTGCGCACATTCAGTACTTC. This translates into CATSDPGQGAHIQYF.

This clonotype was found many times. The rearrangement links TRBV20-1 to TRBJ2-3; D tentatively reads TRBD1 or TRBD2 (5 bases each). CDR1 is DFQATT and CDR2 is SNEGSKA in the germline V gene (reference sequence). Trimming removed 3 bases at V and 5 bases at J, with 15 bases between. This CDR3 spans 14 amino acids. CDR3 DNA: TGCAGTGCTAGGATCGGGGCAGGCCAAGATACGCAGTATTTT. Its protein product is CSARIGAGQDTQYF.

This clonotype was detected only a few times. The chain is built from TRBV20-1 and TRBJ2-1, with 7 bases matching TRBD2. V trimming: 3 bases; J trimming: 2 bases; junction bases outside the gene matches: 7. The CDR3 length is 15 residues. Germline assignment: CDR1 DFQATT and CDR2 SNEGSKA (reference sequence). This CDR3 is CSARGREETYNEQFF. As DNA, the CDR3 is TGCAGTGCTAGGGGCCGGGAGGAAACCTACAATGAGCAGTTCTTC.

In nucleotides, the CDR3 is TGTGCCAGCAGTTCTCCAGCCGGGACAGGTAGCAATCAGCCCCAGCATTTT. It codes for CASSSPAGTGSNQPQHF. V and J are TRBV28 and TRBJ1-5, with TRBD1 matching 8 bases. The trim removed 4 bases at V and 0 bases at J, leaving 8 bases unmatched. The CDR3 sequence is 17 residues long. Germline assignment: CDR1 MDHEN and CDR2 SYDVKM.

The sample holds a few counts of this clonotype. The V call is TRBV7-6, the J call TRBJ2-5, with TRBD2 matching 9 bases. There are 16 residues in the CDR3. Unmatched junction bases numbered 6, after V lost 3 bases and J lost 1 base. From germline, CDR1 is SGHVS and CDR2 FNYEAQ. This chain's CDR3 is CASSLFPAGGQETQYF. CDR3 nucleotide sequence: TGTGCCAGCAGCTTGTTTCCAGCGGGGGGCCAAGAGACCCAGTACTTC. The entire variable domain, with the rest obtained from reference TRBV7-6 and TRBJ2-5, is as follows: GAGVSQSPRYKVTKRGQDVALRCDPISGHVSLYWYRQALGQGPEFLTYFNYEAQQDKSGLPNDRFSAERPEGSISTLTIQRTEQRDSAMYRCASSLFPAGGQETQYFGPGTRLLVL.

The chain combines TRBV6-1 with TRBJ1-6, with a weak D call TRBD1 (6 bases). Germline V gene data show CDR1 as MNHNS and CDR2 as SASEGT. V shed 3 bases and J shed 9 bases, with 15 bases lying between them. CDR3 length: 15 amino acids. In DNA, the CDR3 is TGTGCCAGCAGTGATATTTACAGGGCAGGTTCACCCCTCCACTTT. Translation gives CASSDIYRAGSPLHF.

This clonotype has just a few counts. The chain recombines TRBV20-1 with TRBJ2-5; 12 bases match TRBD2. The V segment lost 3 bases and the J segment 7 bases; nucleotides outside the gene matches: 0. From germline, CDR1 is DFQATT and CDR2 SNEGSKA (reference sequence). This CDR3 comprises 12 residues. The CDR3 DNA sequence: TGCAGTGCTAGGACTAGCGGGGGGACCCAGTACTTC. As protein: CSARTSGGTQYF.

The chain is built from TRBV7-9 and TRBJ2-5, with a possible D match to TRBD2 (5 bases). This CDR3 comprises 15 residues. Germline assignment: CDR1 SEHNR and CDR2 FQNEAQ (reference sequence). Trimming removed 5 bases from V and 2 bases from J, with 15 bases in between. The CDR3 DNA sequence: TGTGCCAGCAGCCAAGGCCGGGGTACACAAGAGACCCAGTACTTC. It translates to CASSQGRGTQETQYF. Full variable domain (remainder filled in from reference TRBV7-9 and TRBJ2-5): DTGVSQNPRHKITKRGQNVTFRCDPISEHNRLYWYRQTLGQGPEFLTYFQNEAQLEKSRLLSDRFSAERPKGSFSTLEIQRTEQGDSAMYLCASSQGRGTQETQYFGPGTRLLVL.

This clonotype has ten or more counts. The V and J genes are TRBV12-3 or TRBV12-4 and TRBJ2-1; no reliable D call. V lost 3 bases to trimming and J lost 6 bases, with 6 bases between them. The CDR3 totals 12 residues. CDR3 in amino acids: CASSFLLNEQFF. CDR3 sequence (DNA): TGTGCCAGCAGTTTTCTCCTCAATGAGCAGTTCTTC.

The rearrangement joins TRBV6-2 or TRBV6-3 to TRBJ2-3, with a tentative D call TRBD1 (5 bases). Germline values: CDR1 MNHEY, CDR2 SVGEGT. The length of the CDR3 is 14 residues. The ends were cut back, 7 bases at V and 1 base at J, with 12 bases in the middle. CDR3 residues: CASTRDSGTDTQYF. DNA of the CDR3: TGTGCCAGCACCAGGGATTCGGGCACAGATACGCAGTATTTT.